This T cell receptor (beta chain) was identified in a study of OX40 agonist ivuxolimab in advanced cancers. Study-level background: Patients with hepatocellular carcinoma, melanoma, renal cell or head and neck cancer made up the dose-escalation patients. Averaging about 60 years in age, with a range of 23 to 79, the cohort was around 87% male. Findings and caveats of the study: There were also nonresponders showing low normalized T-cell clonal expansion. At 0.1 to 3.0 mg/kg, clonal expansion of CD4+ and CD8+ blood T cells had occurred by week 6.

TCRdb keeps only in-frame clones here, not all; method: immunoSEQ multiplex PCR. The sample carries about 27,000 clones, about nine tenths recorded once. Concerning this clone: The antigen is not known.

The germline V gene encodes CDR1 GTSNPN and CDR2 SVGIG (reference sequence). This CDR3 spans 11 amino acids. Trimming cost V 5 bases and J 5 bases, with 10 bases left between them. The material was CD4+ or CD8+ T cells sorted from blood, obtained in a trial of the OX40 agonist ivuxolimab. This TCR was recovered from an adult with an advanced solid tumor such as melanoma, head and neck, liver or kidney cancer. This chain connects TRBV30 to TRBJ2-7; D not certain. DNA for the CDR3: TGTGCCTGGGGATGGAGTAACGAGCAGTACTTC. Encoded protein: CAWGWSNEQYF. Supplemented by reference TRBV30 and TRBJ2-7, the full variable domain reads SQTIHQWPATLVQPVGSPLSLECTVEGTSNPNLYWYRQAAGRGLQLLFYSVGIGQISSEVPQNLSASRPQDRQFILSSKKLLLSDSGFYLCAWGWSNEQYFGPGTRLTVT.